This T cell receptor beta chain was sequenced during a study of OX40 agonist ivuxolimab in advanced cancers. The wider study: Intravenous ivuxolimab was administered to patients every 2 weeks at 0.01 to 10 mg/kg.

V was pared by 5 bases and J by 4 bases, with 13 bases between. The CDR3 extends over 13 amino acids. Germline values: CDR1 SQVTM, CDR2 ANQGSEA. Autoimmune disease history or systemic immunosuppression barred patients. Method: immunoSEQ multiplex PCR; TCRdb's copy keeps in-frame clones and lacks some. The data hold 40,000 or so clones, with 87% observed a single time. Overall study results and limits: At 0.1 to 3.0 mg/kg, clonal expansion of CD4+ and CD8+ blood T cells had occurred by week 6. No antigen was identified for the clonally expanded peripheral T cells.

To note about this clone: Its cognate antigen is unknown.

The chain combines TRBV29-1 with TRBJ2-3; a possible D gene is TRBD1 (6 bases). This receptor was taken from an adult with an advanced solid tumor such as melanoma, head and neck, liver or kidney cancer. The material sequenced was CD4+ or CD8+ T cells sorted from blood, taken in a trial of the OX40 agonist ivuxolimab. The CDR3 here is CSVSTGRSDTQYF. In DNA form, the CDR3 reads TGCAGCGTTTCGACAGGTCGATCAGATACGCAGTATTTT.